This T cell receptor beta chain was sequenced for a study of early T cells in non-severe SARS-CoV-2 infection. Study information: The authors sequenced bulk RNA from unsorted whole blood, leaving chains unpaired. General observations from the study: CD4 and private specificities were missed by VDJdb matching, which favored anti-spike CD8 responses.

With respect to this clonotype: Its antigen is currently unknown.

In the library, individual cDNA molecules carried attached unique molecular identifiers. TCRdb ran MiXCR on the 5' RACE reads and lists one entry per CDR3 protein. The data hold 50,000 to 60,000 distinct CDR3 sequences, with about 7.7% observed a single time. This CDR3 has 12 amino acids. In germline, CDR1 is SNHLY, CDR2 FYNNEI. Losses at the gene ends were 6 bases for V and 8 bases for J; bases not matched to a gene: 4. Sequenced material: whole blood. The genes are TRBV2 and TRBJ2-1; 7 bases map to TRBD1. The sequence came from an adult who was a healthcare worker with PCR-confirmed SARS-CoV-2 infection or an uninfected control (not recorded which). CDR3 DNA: TGTGCCAGCAGAGTGACAGGGCATGAGCAGTTCTTC. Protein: CASRVTGHEQFF.